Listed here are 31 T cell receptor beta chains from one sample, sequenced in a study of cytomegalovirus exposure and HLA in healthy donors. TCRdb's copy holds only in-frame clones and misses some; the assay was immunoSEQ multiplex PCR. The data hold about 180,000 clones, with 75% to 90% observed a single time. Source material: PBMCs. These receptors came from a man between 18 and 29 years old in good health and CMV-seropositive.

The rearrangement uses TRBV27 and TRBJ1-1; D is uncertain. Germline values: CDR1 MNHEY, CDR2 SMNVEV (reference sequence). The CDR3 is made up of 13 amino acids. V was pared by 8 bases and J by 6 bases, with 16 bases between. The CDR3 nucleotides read TGTGCCAGCCGGAGGGCTTGGGCCGCTGAAGCTTTCTTT. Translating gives CASRRAWAAEAFF.

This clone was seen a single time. This CDR3 reads CASESTGLNTEAFF. For the CDR3, the DNA is TGTGCCAGCGAATCGACAGGTTTGAACACTGAAGCTTTCTTT. The J gene is TRBJ1-1, the V gene TRBV6-6; TRBD1 is a possible D gene (6 bases). CDR3 size: 14 residues. V shed 8 bases and J shed 0 bases, with 13 bases lying between them. Germline CDR1 MNHNY, CDR2 SVGAGI (reference sequence).

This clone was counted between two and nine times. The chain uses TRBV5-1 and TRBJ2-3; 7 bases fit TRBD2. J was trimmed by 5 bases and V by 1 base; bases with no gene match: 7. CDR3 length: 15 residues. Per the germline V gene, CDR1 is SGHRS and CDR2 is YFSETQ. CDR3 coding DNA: TGCGCCAGCAGCTTGCTGGGCGGGAGTCAAGATACGCAGTATTTT. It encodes CASSLLGGSQDTQYF.

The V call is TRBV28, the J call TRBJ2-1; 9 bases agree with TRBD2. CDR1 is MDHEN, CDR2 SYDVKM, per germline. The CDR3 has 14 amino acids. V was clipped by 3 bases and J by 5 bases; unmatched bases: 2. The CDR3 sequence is CASSFASGDNEQFF. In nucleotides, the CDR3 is TGTGCCAGCAGTTTCGCTAGCGGGGACAATGAGCAGTTCTTC.

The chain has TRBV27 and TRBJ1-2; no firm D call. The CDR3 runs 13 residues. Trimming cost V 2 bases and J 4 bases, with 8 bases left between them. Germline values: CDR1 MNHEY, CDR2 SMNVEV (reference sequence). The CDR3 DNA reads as TGTGCCAGCAGTTTACGGCGGTCCTATGGCTACACCTTC. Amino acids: CASSLRRSYGYTF.

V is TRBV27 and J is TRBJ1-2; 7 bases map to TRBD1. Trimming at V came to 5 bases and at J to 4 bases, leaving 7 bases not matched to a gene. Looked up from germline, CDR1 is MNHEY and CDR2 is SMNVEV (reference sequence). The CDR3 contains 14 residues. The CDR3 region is CASSTPGQPYGYTF. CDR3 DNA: TGTGCCAGCAGTACTCCGGGACAGCCCTATGGCTACACCTTC.

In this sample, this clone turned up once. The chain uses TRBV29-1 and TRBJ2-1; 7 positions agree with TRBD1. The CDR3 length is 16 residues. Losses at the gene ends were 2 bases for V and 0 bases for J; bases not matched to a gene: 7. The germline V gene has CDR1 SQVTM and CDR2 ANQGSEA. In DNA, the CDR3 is TGCAGCGTTGAAAGGATCGGGACAGTCTCCTACAATGAGCAGTTCTTC. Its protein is CSVERIGTVSYNEQFF.

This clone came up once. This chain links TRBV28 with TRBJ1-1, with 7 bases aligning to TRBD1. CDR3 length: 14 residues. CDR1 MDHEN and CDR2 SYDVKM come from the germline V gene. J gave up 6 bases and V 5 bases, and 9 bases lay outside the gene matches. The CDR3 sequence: CASSNRGGFSEAFF. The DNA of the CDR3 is TGTGCCAGCAGTAACAGGGGCGGATTCTCTGAAGCTTTCTTT.

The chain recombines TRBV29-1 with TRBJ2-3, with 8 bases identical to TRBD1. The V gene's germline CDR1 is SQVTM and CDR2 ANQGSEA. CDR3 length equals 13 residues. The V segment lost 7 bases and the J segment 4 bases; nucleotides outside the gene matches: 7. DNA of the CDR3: TGCAGCGGCACCGGGACAGGCGCAGATACGCAGTATTTT. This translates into CSGTGTGADTQYF.

The CDR3 DNA is TGTGCCAGCAGTGAAACCCCTATAGGGGAAGGCTACACCTTC. The encoded protein is CASSETPIGEGYTF. This rearrangement joins TRBV6-1 to TRBJ1-2; D perhaps matches TRBD1 (5 bases). Trimming cost V 2 bases and J 8 bases, with 15 bases left between them. Germline V gene data show CDR1 as MNHNS and CDR2 as SASEGT. This CDR3 is 14 amino acids long.

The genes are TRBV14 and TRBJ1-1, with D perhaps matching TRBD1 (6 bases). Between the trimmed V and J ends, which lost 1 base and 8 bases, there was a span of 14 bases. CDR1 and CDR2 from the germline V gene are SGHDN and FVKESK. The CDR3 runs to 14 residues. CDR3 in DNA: TGTGCCAGCAGCCAAGCCTCTGGGGGGGGCGAAGCTTTCTTT. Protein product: CASSQASGGGEAFF.

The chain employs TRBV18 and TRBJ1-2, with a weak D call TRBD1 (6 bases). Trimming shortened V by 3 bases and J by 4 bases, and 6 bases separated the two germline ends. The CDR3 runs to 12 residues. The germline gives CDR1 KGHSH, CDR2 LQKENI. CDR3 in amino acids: CASSPDSYGYTF. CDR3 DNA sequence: TGTGCCAGCTCACCGGACAGCTATGGCTACACCTTC.

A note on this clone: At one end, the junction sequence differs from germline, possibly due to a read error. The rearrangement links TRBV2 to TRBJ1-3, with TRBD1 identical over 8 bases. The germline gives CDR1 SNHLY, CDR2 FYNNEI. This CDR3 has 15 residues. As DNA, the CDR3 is TGTGCCAGCAGGGAAGGACAGGGACTTGGAAACACCATATATTTT. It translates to CASREGQGLGNTIYF.

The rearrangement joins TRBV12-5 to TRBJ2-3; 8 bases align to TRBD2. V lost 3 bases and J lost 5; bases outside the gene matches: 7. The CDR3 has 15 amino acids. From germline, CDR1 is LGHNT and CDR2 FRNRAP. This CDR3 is CASGFRRGAGDTQYF. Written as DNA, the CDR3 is TGTGCTAGTGGTTTTCGGCGGGGGGCGGGAGATACGCAGTATTTT. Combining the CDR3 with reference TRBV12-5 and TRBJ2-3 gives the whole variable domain DARVTQTPRHKVTEMGQEVTMRCQPILGHNTVFWYRQTMMQGLELLAYFRNRAPLDDSGMPKDRFSAEMPDATLATLKIQPSEPRDSAVYFCASGFRRGAGDTQYFGPGTRLTVL.

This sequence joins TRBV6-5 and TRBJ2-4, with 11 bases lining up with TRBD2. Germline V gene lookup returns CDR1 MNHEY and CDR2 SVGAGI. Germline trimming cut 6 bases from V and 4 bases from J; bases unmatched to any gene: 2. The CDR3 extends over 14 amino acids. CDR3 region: CASSPSGRKNIQYF. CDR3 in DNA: TGTGCCAGCAGCCCTAGCGGGAGGAAAAACATTCAGTACTTC.

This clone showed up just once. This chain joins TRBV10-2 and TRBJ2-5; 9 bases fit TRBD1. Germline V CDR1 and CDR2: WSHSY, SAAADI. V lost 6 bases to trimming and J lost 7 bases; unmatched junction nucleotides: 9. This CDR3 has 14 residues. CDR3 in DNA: TGCGCCAGCAGCCTCGGACAGGGGTTCGTGACCCAGTACTTC. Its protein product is CASSLGQGFVTQYF.

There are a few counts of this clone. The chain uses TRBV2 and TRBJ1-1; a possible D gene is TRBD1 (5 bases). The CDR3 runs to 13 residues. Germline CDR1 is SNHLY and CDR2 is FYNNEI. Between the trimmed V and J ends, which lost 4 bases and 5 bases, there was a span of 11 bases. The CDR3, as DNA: TGTGCCAGCAGTGTTCAGGGTGGTACTGAAGCTTTCTTT. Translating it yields CASSVQGGTEAFF. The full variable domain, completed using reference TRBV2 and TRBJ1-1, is EPEVTQTPSHQVTQMGQEVILRCVPISNHLYFYWYRQILGQKVEFLVSFYNNEISEKSEIFDDQFSVERPDGSNFTLKIRSTKLEDSAMYFCASSVQGGTEAFFGQGTRLTVV.

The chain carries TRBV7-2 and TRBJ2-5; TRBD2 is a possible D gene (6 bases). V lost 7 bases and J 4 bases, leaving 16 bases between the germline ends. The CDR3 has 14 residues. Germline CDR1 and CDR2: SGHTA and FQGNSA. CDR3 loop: CASNRDSPLETQYF. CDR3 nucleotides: TGTGCCAGCAACCGGGACTCTCCTTTAGAGACCCAGTACTTC.

This CDR3 is CASSEAASGGKETQYF. DNA of the CDR3: TGTGCCAGCAGTGAAGCCGCTAGCGGGGGTAAAGAGACCCAGTACTTC. This chain links TRBV6-1 with TRBJ2-5, with 10 bases lining up with TRBD2. The germline CDR1 and CDR2 sequences are MNHNS and SASEGT. CDR3 length: 16 residues. With V trimmed by 0 bases and J by 3 bases, 4 bases remained unmatched.

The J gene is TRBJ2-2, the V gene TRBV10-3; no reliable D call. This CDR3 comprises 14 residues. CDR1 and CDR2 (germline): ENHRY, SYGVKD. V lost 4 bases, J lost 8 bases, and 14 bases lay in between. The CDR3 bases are TGTGCCATCAGTGTTGAAATCGAGAGGGGGGAGCTGTTTTTT. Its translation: CAISVEIERGELFF.

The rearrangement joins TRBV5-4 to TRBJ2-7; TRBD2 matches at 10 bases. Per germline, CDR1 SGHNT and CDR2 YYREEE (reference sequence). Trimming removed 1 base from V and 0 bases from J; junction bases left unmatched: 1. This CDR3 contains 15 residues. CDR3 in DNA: TGTGCCAGCAGCTTGAGGACTAGCGGCTCCTACGAGCAGTACTTC. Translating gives CASSLRTSGSYEQYF. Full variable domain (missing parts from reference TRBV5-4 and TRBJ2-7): ETGVTQSPTHLIKTRGQQVTLRCSSQSGHNTVSWYQQALGQGPQFIFQYYREEENGRGNFPPRFSGLQFPNYSSELNVNALELDDSALYLCASSLRTSGSYEQYFGPGTRLTVT.

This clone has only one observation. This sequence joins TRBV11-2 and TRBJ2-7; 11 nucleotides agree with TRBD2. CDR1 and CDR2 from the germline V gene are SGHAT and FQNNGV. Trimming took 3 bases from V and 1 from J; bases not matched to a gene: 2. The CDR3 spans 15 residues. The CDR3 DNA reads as TGTGCCAGCAGCTTTACTAGCGGGGGTTCCTACGAGCAGTACTTC. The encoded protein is CASSFTSGGSYEQYF.

The CDR3 is CASSRTRQGNSPLHF. The CDR3 DNA sequence: TGTGCCAGTAGTAGGACAAGACAGGGAAATTCACCCCTCCACTTT. V gene TRBV19 combines with J gene TRBJ1-6, with 7 bases identical to TRBD1. Germline trimming cut 4 bases from V and 7 bases from J; bases unmatched to any gene: 7. This CDR3 has 15 residues. The germline gives CDR1 LNHDA, CDR2 SQIVND (reference sequence).

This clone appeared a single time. DNA of the CDR3: TGTGCCAGCAGTACTGGACAGGTCTATCCTAGCACAGATACGCAGTATTTT. Residues: CASSTGQVYPSTDTQYF. This chain links TRBV27 with TRBJ2-3, with TRBD1 identical over 7 bases. This CDR3 has 17 residues. Germline V gene data show CDR1 as MNHEY and CDR2 as SMNVEV (reference sequence). The V and J ends lost 5 bases and 0 bases, in that order; junction bases with no gene match: 11.

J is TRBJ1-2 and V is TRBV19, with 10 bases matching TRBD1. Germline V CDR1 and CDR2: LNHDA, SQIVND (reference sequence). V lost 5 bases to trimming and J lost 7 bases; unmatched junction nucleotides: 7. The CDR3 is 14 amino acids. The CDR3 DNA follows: TGTGCCAGTAGTTCGACAGGGGGCTCTGGTGGCTACACCTTC. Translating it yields CASSSTGGSGGYTF.

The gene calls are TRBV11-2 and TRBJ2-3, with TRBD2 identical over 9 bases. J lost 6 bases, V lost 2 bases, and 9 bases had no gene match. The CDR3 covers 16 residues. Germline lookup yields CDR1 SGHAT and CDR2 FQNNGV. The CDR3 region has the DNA TGTGCCAGCAGCTTATATAGCGGGAGAGGGGGCGATACGCAGTATTTT. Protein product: CASSLYSGRGGDTQYF.

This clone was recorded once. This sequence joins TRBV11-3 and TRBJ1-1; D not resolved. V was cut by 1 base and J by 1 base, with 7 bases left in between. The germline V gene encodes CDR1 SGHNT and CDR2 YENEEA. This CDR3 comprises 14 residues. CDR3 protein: CASSLVSGNTEAFF. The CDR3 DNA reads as TGTGCCAGCAGCTTAGTGTCGGGGAACACTGAAGCTTTCTTT.

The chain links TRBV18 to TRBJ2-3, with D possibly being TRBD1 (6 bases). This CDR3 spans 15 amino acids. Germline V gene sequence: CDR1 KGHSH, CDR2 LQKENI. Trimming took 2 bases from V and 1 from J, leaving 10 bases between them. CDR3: CASSPTGSRTDTQYF. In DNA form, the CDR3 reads TGTGCCAGCTCACCAACAGGGTCGCGCACAGATACGCAGTATTTT. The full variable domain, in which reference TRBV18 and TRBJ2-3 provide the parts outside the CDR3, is NAGVMQNPRHLVRRRGQEARLRCSPMKGHSHVYWYRQLPEEGLKFMVYLQKENIIDESGMPKERFSAEFPKEGPSILRIQQVVRGDSAAYFCASSPTGSRTDTQYFGPGTRLTVL.

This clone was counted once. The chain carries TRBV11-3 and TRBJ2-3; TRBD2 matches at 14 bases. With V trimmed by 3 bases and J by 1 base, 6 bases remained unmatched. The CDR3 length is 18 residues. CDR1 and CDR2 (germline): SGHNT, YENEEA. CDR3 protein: CASSFSLGLAGGTDTQYF. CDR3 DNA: TGTGCCAGCAGCTTTTCCTTGGGACTAGCGGGGGGCACAGATACGCAGTATTTT.

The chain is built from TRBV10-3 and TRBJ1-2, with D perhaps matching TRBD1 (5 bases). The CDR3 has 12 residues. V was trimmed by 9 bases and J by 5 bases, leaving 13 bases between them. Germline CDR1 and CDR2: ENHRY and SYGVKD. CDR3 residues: CAITGGGYGYTF. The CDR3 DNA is TGTGCCATAACTGGGGGGGGTTATGGCTACACCTTC.

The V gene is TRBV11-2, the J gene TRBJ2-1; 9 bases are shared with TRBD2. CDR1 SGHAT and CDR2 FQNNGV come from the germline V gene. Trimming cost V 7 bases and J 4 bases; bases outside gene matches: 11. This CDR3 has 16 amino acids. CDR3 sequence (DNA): TGTGCCAGCATCCCCACTGGGCGGGGGGGATACAATGAGCAGTTCTTC. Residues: CASIPTGRGGYNEQFF. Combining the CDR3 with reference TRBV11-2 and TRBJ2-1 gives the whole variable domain EAGVAQSPRYKIIEKRQSVAFWCNPISGHATLYWYQQILGQGPKLLIQFQNNGVVDDSQLPKDRFSAERLKGVDSTLKIQPAKLEDSAVYLCASIPTGRGGYNEQFFGPGTRLTVL.